A single sample gave rise to the 8 T cell receptor beta chains below, sequenced in a study of human CD8 memory T cell subsets. Scientists made TCR beta libraries using UMI-labeled 5' RACE. TCRdb reprocessed the 5' RACE reads; each CDR3 protein has one entry and no DNA is given. There are roughly 7,700 distinct CDR3 sequences in the sample, with roughly 20% held by the top ten. Sequenced sample: CD8+ T cells from PBMCs. Source of these receptors: a human donor in good health.

The gene calls are TRBV15 and TRBJ2-1; absent DNA, TCRdb's TRBD2 call cannot be checked. The CDR3 is 15 amino acids. Germline V lookup: CDR1 LNHNV, CDR2 YYDKDF (reference sequence). The CDR3 sequence: CATSPTSASYNEQFF.

This chain links TRBV13 with TRBJ2-7; TCRdb's assignment of TRBD1 cannot be checked, as there is no DNA. CDR1 is PRHDT and CDR2 is FYEKMQ in the germline V gene (reference sequence). The CDR3 length is 14 residues. CDR3 sequence: CASSFWGESYEQYF.

The chain's CDR3 is CASSLGFSPDTQYF. This chain uses TRBV5-6 with TRBJ2-3. Germline CDR1 SGHDT, CDR2 YYEEEE. The CDR3 extends over 14 amino acids.

This clonotype is labeled medium-sized based on frequency. The chain combines TRBV7-9 with TRBJ2-3; lacking DNA, the TRBD1 call made by TCRdb goes unchecked. Germline loops: CDR1 SEHNR, CDR2 FQNEAQ (reference sequence). The CDR3 length is 16 residues. CDR3 region: CASSGPGQSVADTQYF.

This clonotype is classed as medium-sized (0.01 to 0.1%) by frequency. The chain uses TRBV12-3 or TRBV12-4 and TRBJ2-2; TCRdb reports TRBD2, a call that lacks DNA to check it against. The CDR3 covers 15 residues. CDR3 region: CASSLKGRDTGELFF.

V and J are TRBV9 and TRBJ2-1; lacking DNA, the TRBD1 call made by TCRdb goes unchecked. The CDR3 is 15 residues long. Germline values: CDR1 SGDLS, CDR2 YYNGEE. CDR3 sequence reads: CASSVEWTVYNEQFF.

The V gene is TRBV5-6, the J gene TRBJ2-5; TCRdb returns TRBD1, unconfirmable since there is no DNA. This CDR3 has 15 residues. Germline CDR1 SGHDT, CDR2 YYEEEE. The CDR3 loop reads CASSFWTGGSETQYF.

V and J are TRBV5-4 and TRBJ2-7; TCRdb names TRBD2, which stays unverified in the absence of DNA. This CDR3 is built from 15 residues. The germline CDR1 and CDR2 sequences are SGHNT and YYREEE (reference sequence). The CDR3 sequence is CASSLRAGDPYEQYF.